The rows below give T cell receptor beta chains drawn from one sample of a study of shared clonotypes between healthy human individuals. Sequenced by immunoSEQ multiplex PCR; TCRdb stores in-frame clones only, minus some. The sample includes roughly 500,000 clones, 90% to 96% of them seen just once. The source material was naive CD4+ T cells sorted from blood. These receptors were taken from a woman aged 25 to 39 in good health. The conserved cysteine and the conserved F or W are not part of the CDR3 here.

V,CDR3
TRBV5-1,ASSSSAGVLNGELF
TRBV7-2,ASSSGGRTYEQY
TRBV28,ASSPGRSYEQY
TRBV27,ASSLSWGAFYEQY
TRBV9,ASSTQGSANVLT
TRBV28,ASSIPQGSEQY
TRBV2,ASRDPGEQY
TRBV10-2,ASSGAVSGANYGYT
TRBV14,ASSQAGFAHEQY
TRBV9,ASSAQGANSPLH
TRBV18,ASSKDSPKVTEAF
TRBV11-1,ASSFSGGSGNTIY
TRBV29-1,SVQGDRGPYEQY
TRBV10-2,ASRLAGVRNEQF
TRBV5-4,ASSSTGGGYGYT
TRBV5-1,ASSWEREAGNEQF
TRBV27,ASSPDSYTYEQY
TRBV5-1,ASRMNLGSSGDIQY
TRBV10-1,ASSEYLAGRYEQY
TRBV28,ASSSTHRGTTNEKLF
TRBV11-3,ASSPGTSGPGTQY
TRBV27,ASSPGPSDSGANVLT
TRBV4-1,ASSQVLGSELNSPLH
TRBV5-6,ASSSSRDITDTQY
TRBV14,ASSQERAGGGPDTQY
TRBV6-5,ASTIVSGYQETQY
TRBV15,ATSSIRRNSKLF
TRBV11-2,ASSRDRDTEAF
TRBV27,ASSLSHFSYEQY